Here is one T cell receptor (beta chain) with its context. Combining a sample-barcoded 5' primer with a J-beta primer mix, a second PCR ran for about 6 to 11 cycles. One entry per CDR3 protein, called by TCRdb with MiXCR from the 5' RACE reads. In the table there are 780,000 or so distinct CDR3 sequences, roughly 50% of which are singletons. The data were obtained in a study of blood T cells in healthy people across ages. Between the trimmed V and J ends, which lost 4 bases and 7 bases, there was a span of 9 bases. Per the germline V gene, CDR1 is SGDLS and CDR2 is YYNGEE. The CDR3 has 12 residues. This TCR came from a man in his forties or fifties in good health. What was sequenced was blood. The V and J genes are TRBV9 and TRBJ2-1; D is unresolved. The CDR3 bases are TGTGCCAGCAGCATTAGACTGAATGAGCAGTTCTTC. Translating gives CASSIRLNEQFF. Complete variable domain (other parts from reference TRBV9 and TRBJ2-1): DSGVTQTPKHLITATGQRVTLRCSPRSGDLSVYWYQQSLDQGLQFLIQYYNGEERAKGNILERFSAQQFPDLHSELNLSSLELGDSALYFCASSIRLNEQFFGPGTRLTVL.